These 31 T cell receptor beta chains share one sample of origin, sequenced in a study of CD8 T cells in Susac syndrome. Random hexamers were used to reverse transcribe an amount of about 0.45 to 1 ug RNA. TCRdb passed the immunoSEQ multiplex PCR reads through MiXCR, listing each CDR3 protein once. The repertoire holds 250,000 to 300,000 distinct CDR3 sequences, 75% to 85% seen once, with around 0.2% in the top ten. The material sequenced was CD8+ T cells from PBMCs. The source is a human donor with multiple sclerosis.

The CDR3 loop reads CASSLGDRGTEAFF. CDR3 sequence (DNA): TGCGCCAGCAGCTTAGGGGACCGGGGGACTGAAGCTTTCTTT. The chain uses TRBV5-1 and TRBJ1-1; perhaps TRBD1 as D (5 bases). Per the germline V gene, CDR1 is SGHRS and CDR2 is YFSETQ. There are 14 residues in the CDR3. V was shortened by 2 bases and J by 5 bases, with 13 bases between the two germline ends.

The chain has TRBV9 and TRBJ1-1; D not certain. Germline V lookup: CDR1 SGDLS, CDR2 YYNGEE. V lost 3 bases and J lost 0, with 18 bases in between. This CDR3 is 17 amino acids long. The CDR3 DNA reads TGTGCCAGCAGCGGACTGTCTGCTCGTACCTTGAACACTGAAGCTTTCTTT. Protein product: CASSGLSARTLNTEAFF.

The chain couples TRBV27 to TRBJ2-7; 9 bases are shared with TRBD1. The CDR3 runs 17 residues. Germline CDR1 is MNHEY and CDR2 is SMNVEV (reference sequence). Trimming took 4 bases from V and 0 from J; bases not matched to a gene: 10. The CDR3 spells CASSWEQGARYSYEQYF. In DNA, the CDR3 is TGTGCCAGCAGTTGGGAACAGGGGGCGCGGTACTCCTACGAGCAGTACTTC.

The gene calls are TRBV3-1 and TRBJ2-7; no reliable D call. Deletions cut 1 base from V and 3 bases from J, with 7 bases between. Per the germline V gene, CDR1 is LGHDT and CDR2 is YNNKEL (reference sequence). This CDR3 contains 13 residues. CDR3 nucleotide sequence: TGTGCCAGCAGCCAAGCTTGGGGCTACGAGCAGTACTTC. It yields the protein CASSQAWGYEQYF.

This chain uses TRBV28 with TRBJ1-5; 9 nucleotides match TRBD1. The trim removed 5 bases at V and 2 bases at J, leaving 7 bases unmatched. Germline CDR1 is MDHEN and CDR2 is SYDVKM. The CDR3 has 16 amino acids. The CDR3 sequence: CASSKGQGSGNQPQHF. In DNA form, the CDR3 reads TGTGCCAGCAGTAAGGGACAGGGAAGTGGCAATCAGCCCCAGCATTTT.

V gene TRBV28 combines with J gene TRBJ1-2; possibly TRBD1 for D (6 bases). CDR1 and CDR2 (germline): MDHEN, SYDVKM. The CDR3 runs to 13 residues. Trimming cost V 5 bases and J 6 bases, with 13 bases left between them. The CDR3 spells CASSPRGADGYTF. Here the CDR3 DNA reads TGTGCCAGCAGTCCCAGGGGAGCGGATGGCTACACCTTC.

This clonotype showed up just once. This sequence joins TRBV28 and TRBJ1-2; D is undetermined. This CDR3 spans 15 amino acids. Germline CDR1 and CDR2: MDHEN and SYDVKM. V was shortened by 2 bases and J by 8 bases, with 18 bases between the two germline ends. Here the CDR3 DNA reads TGTGCCAGCAGTTTAAGACACAGTAACATTAAAGGCTACACCTTC. Protein sequence: CASSLRHSNIKGYTF.

The genes are TRBV7-2 and TRBJ2-7, with D unresolved. The V and J ends lost 3 bases and 3 bases respectively, with 9 bases between them. The CDR3 loop spans 13 amino acids. From germline, CDR1 is SGHTA and CDR2 FQGNSA. The CDR3 DNA reads as TGTGCCAGCAGCTTTCTAGACCTCTACGAGCAGTACTTC. Translated: CASSFLDLYEQYF.

The chain couples TRBV7-2 to TRBJ1-5; 9 nucleotides agree with TRBD1. This CDR3 comprises 15 residues. Unmatched junction bases numbered 5, after V lost 5 bases and J lost 3 bases. CDR1 is SGHTA, CDR2 FQGNSA, per germline. As DNA, the CDR3 is TGTGCCAGCAGCCCAGACAGGGGGAACAATCAGCCCCAGCATTTT. Translation gives CASSPDRGNNQPQHF.

This chain links TRBV6-2 or TRBV6-3 with TRBJ2-7; possibly TRBD2 for D (7 bases). The germline CDR1 and CDR2 sequences are MNHEY and SVGEGT. Trimming left V 8 bases short and J 1 base short, with 15 bases between. The CDR3 contains 14 residues. The CDR3 DNA sequence: TGTGCCAGCGGGGGGGGACATGCTTCCTACGAGCAGTACTTC. Translating gives CASGGGHASYEQYF.

The genes are TRBV7-9 and TRBJ1-2; D remains ambiguous. Germline V gives CDR1 SEHNR, CDR2 FQNEAQ (reference sequence). The CDR3 has 13 amino acids. The V end was cut by 7 bases, the J end by 7 bases, with 16 bases between. The CDR3, as DNA: TGTGCCAGCAACGACGTCCTTTCATTTGGCTACACCTTC. Translating it yields CASNDVLSFGYTF. Full variable domain (outside the CDR3, taken from reference TRBV7-9 and TRBJ1-2): DTGVSQNPRHKITKRGQNVTFRCDPISEHNRLYWYRQTLGQGPEFLTYFQNEAQLEKSRLLSDRFSAERPKGSFSTLEIQRTEQGDSAMYLCASNDVLSFGYTFGSGTRLTVV.

The rearrangement uses TRBV4-3 and TRBJ2-3; D perhaps matches TRBD2 (6 bases). CDR1 is LGHNA and CDR2 is YSLEER in the germline V gene. The V gene lost 0 bases and the J gene lost 2 bases, with 12 bases spanning the gap. The CDR3 covers 16 residues. In DNA, the CDR3 is TGCGCCAGCAGCCAAGATAATCGGGACTTCACAGATACGCAGTATTTT. Translating it yields CASSQDNRDFTDTQYF.

This clonotype came up once. V is TRBV4-3 and J is TRBJ2-2, with 9 bases that match TRBD2. The CDR3 sequence is 17 residues long. Germline assignment: CDR1 LGHNA and CDR2 YSLEER. V dropped 4 bases and J dropped 7; count of bases not matched to a gene: 13. The CDR3 coding sequence is TGCGCCAGCAGCCCCGTTATGCGGGAGGGAGAGGGCGGGGAGCTGTTTTTT. Translating it yields CASSPVMREGEGGELFF.

Here the CDR3 DNA reads TGTGCCAGCAGTTATTCCACTACGAACACCGGGGAGCTGTTTTTT. Translated, it gives CASSYSTTNTGELFF. This chain connects TRBV6-5 to TRBJ2-2, with no clear D. The CDR3 spans 15 residues. The germline V and J ends were trimmed by 3 bases and 0 bases, with 8 bases remaining between them. Germline loops: CDR1 MNHEY, CDR2 SVGAGI.

This chain uses TRBV10-3 with TRBJ2-7; D is uncertain. Deletions cut 1 base from V and 2 bases from J, with 9 bases between. Germline CDR1 is ENHRY and CDR2 is SYGVKD. The CDR3 contains 14 residues. Here the CDR3 reads CAISELSSTYEQYF. The CDR3 nucleotides read TGTGCCATCAGTGAGTTGAGTAGCACCTACGAGCAGTACTTC.

The chain links TRBV29-1 to TRBJ2-7; D ambiguous. V was trimmed by 4 bases and J by 7 bases, leaving 11 bases between them. This CDR3 region has 11 residues. Germline V CDR1 and CDR2: SQVTM, ANQGSEA. The CDR3 here is CSVAGSLEQYF. The DNA for the CDR3 is TGCAGCGTTGCCGGCAGTCTAGAGCAGTACTTC.

This clonotype came up a few times. The CDR3 loop reads CASTLSPTDEQYF. The CDR3 DNA reads TGTGCCAGCACCCTCTCTCCTACGGACGAGCAGTACTTC. This chain connects TRBV28 to TRBJ2-7; D is undetermined. V gave up 7 bases and J gave up 5 bases, with 15 bases separating them. The CDR3 is 13 residues long. Germline CDR1 is MDHEN and CDR2 is SYDVKM.

The CDR3 bases are TGTGCCTTGCGGGAGACCAATTACAATGAGCAGTTCTTC. Protein sequence: CALRETNYNEQFF. V and J are TRBV30 and TRBJ2-1; TRBD2 matches at 7 bases. The germline V gene encodes CDR1 GTSNPN and CDR2 SVGIG (reference sequence). V lost 7 bases to trimming and J lost 4 bases; unmatched junction nucleotides: 7. The CDR3 consists of 13 residues.

This clonotype was detected ten times or more. CDR3 in DNA: TGTGCCAGTAGTCTAGGCTCCTACAATGAGCAGTTCTTC. Protein: CASSLGSYNEQFF. The chain is built from TRBV27 and TRBJ2-1; D uncertain. The CDR3 extends over 13 amino acids. The germline gives CDR1 MNHEY, CDR2 SMNVEV (reference sequence). Trimming left V 9 bases short and J 0 bases short, with 9 bases between.

This clonotype is a singleton in its sample. V and J are TRBV15 and TRBJ1-2, with 11 bases lining up with TRBD1. The junction had 11 bases not matched to a gene; V was cut back by 3 bases and J by 2 bases. Germline V gene lookup returns CDR1 LNHNV and CDR2 YYDKDF (reference sequence). The CDR3 is made up of 18 amino acids. CDR3 DNA: TGTGCCACCAGCAGCCTCCCGGGACAGGGGGTGGGGAACTATGGCTACACCTTC. Its translation: CATSSLPGQGVGNYGYTF.

The CDR3 DNA reads TGTGCCAGCAGCTTATTCAGGACAGGGGTAATATGGGACAAAAACATTCAGTACTTC. Translation: CASSLFRTGVIWDKNIQYF. The chain joins TRBV11-2 to TRBJ2-4, with 9 bases fitting TRBD1. The V and J ends lost 2 bases and 3 bases, in that order; junction bases with no gene match: 14. The CDR3 contains 19 residues. Germline V gene sequence: CDR1 SGHAT, CDR2 FQNNGV.

The rearrangement joins TRBV6-5 to TRBJ2-1; D is perhaps TRBD1 or TRBD2 (5 bases each). CDR3 size: 15 residues. Trimming took 5 bases from V and 8 from J, leaving 19 bases between them. Germline V gene lookup returns CDR1 MNHEY and CDR2 SVGAGI. The CDR3 DNA reads TGTGCCAGCAGTCTTCAGGTTGGGGGATACCATGAGCAGTTCTTC. It encodes CASSLQVGGYHEQFF.

A few counts support this clonotype. The chain combines TRBV7-9 with TRBJ2-5, with D possibly called TRBD1 or TRBD2 (6 bases each). Trimming left V 6 bases short and J 1 base short, with 15 bases between. The CDR3 extends over 15 amino acids. The germline V gene has CDR1 SEHNR and CDR2 FQNEAQ (reference sequence). The CDR3 sequence: CASRPTPGAQETQYF. The CDR3 nucleotides are TGTGCCAGCAGACCGACGCCGGGGGCCCAAGAGACCCAGTACTTC.

This clonotype was counted a single time. The chain carries TRBV30 and TRBJ2-3; D remains ambiguous. The germline V and J ends were trimmed by 1 base and 6 bases, with 11 bases remaining between them. The germline gives CDR1 GTSNPN, CDR2 SVGIG (reference sequence). The CDR3 is made up of 13 amino acids. The CDR3 DNA reads TGTGCCTGGAGTGCACTCGGTGGCGATACGCAGTATTTT. Its translation is CAWSALGGDTQYF.

V and J are TRBV29-1 and TRBJ2-5, with TRBD2 identical over 7 bases. With V trimmed by 5 bases and J by 4 bases, 1 base remained unmatched. CDR3 size: 11 residues. In germline, CDR1 is SQVTM, CDR2 ANQGSEA. The CDR3 DNA is TGCAGCGTTCGGGGGGTAGAGACCCAGTACTTC. Amino acids: CSVRGVETQYF.

V and J are TRBV4-1 and TRBJ2-1, with TRBD2 as a possible D gene (7 bases). This CDR3 spans 14 amino acids. The V end lost 0 bases, the J end lost 8 bases, and 11 bases lay between the germline ends. Germline assignment: CDR1 MGHRA and CDR2 YSYEKL. CDR3 sequence reads: CASSQEGGGDEQFF. In DNA form, the CDR3 reads TGCGCCAGCAGCCAAGAGGGAGGGGGGGATGAGCAGTTCTTC.

The V call is TRBV29-1, the J call TRBJ2-7; possibly TRBD2 for D (5 bases). Germline V gives CDR1 SQVTM, CDR2 ANQGSEA. This CDR3 spans 11 amino acids. V was clipped by 2 bases and J by 4 bases, with 6 bases between them. The CDR3 reads CSVERGYEQYF. In nucleotides, the CDR3 is TGCAGCGTTGAACGGGGTTACGAGCAGTACTTC.

The chain uses TRBV28 and TRBJ1-1; no reliable D call. The V end was cut by 2 bases, the J end by 2 bases, with 6 bases between. This CDR3 spans 13 amino acids. The germline V gene encodes CDR1 MDHEN and CDR2 SYDVKM. In DNA form, the CDR3 reads TGTGCCAGCAGTTTACTAGCTAACACTGAAGCTTTCTTT. Its protein product is CASSLLANTEAFF.

This chain uses TRBV19 with TRBJ2-7; D may be TRBD1 (6 bases). The V gene's germline CDR1 is LNHDA and CDR2 SQIVND (reference sequence). The CDR3 sequence is 16 residues long. The V end was cut by 3 bases, the J end by 5 bases, with 20 bases between. CDR3 amino acids: CASSIGTLNRVNEQYF. The CDR3 DNA reads TGTGCCAGTAGTATTGGAACCTTAAACAGGGTCAACGAGCAGTACTTC.

This clonotype was observed a few times. The chain uses TRBV19 and TRBJ2-7, with D unresolved. The germline gives CDR1 LNHDA, CDR2 SQIVND (reference sequence). Between the trimmed V and J ends, which lost 8 bases and 3 bases, there was a span of 14 bases. The CDR3 runs 13 residues. The CDR3 region is CASSNTGVYEQYF. In DNA form, the CDR3 reads TGTGCCAGTTCCAATACCGGAGTCTACGAGCAGTACTTC.

This clonotype was found a few times. The CDR3 region is CASSPGQGGYGYTF. The CDR3 bases are TGTGCCAGCAGTCCAGGACAGGGTGGTTATGGCTACACCTTC. The chain employs TRBV6-2 or TRBV6-3 and TRBJ1-2; 8 nucleotides align to TRBD1. Trimming at V came to 5 bases and at J to 5 bases, leaving 7 bases not matched to a gene. Germline CDR1 and CDR2: MNHEY and SVGEGT. This CDR3 is built from 14 residues.